This entry features one T cell receptor beta chain sequence. This clone was found once. It has no known antigen specificity. No clone much larger than this one lies a single base away; base qualities are absent. To sequence the TCRbeta CDR3 region, genomic DNA was isolated from the sorted cells. The immunoSEQ Assay was used to sequence the TCRbeta CDR3 regions. Sourced from immuneACCESS, this table was stored by TCRdb with only in-frame sequences that have V and J called. A share of the clones is absent; for the studies checked, an unresolved V gene accounts for under half, and the remainder has no known explanation. This sample is represented by some 45,000 clones; around 88% of them were singletons. The ten largest make up about a third of the sample. This sample is drawn from a study of OX40 agonist ivuxolimab in advanced cancers. General notes on the study: The costimulatory receptor OX40 (CD134) was targeted by ivuxolimab, a fully human IgG2 agonistic monoclonal antibody. Intravenous ivuxolimab was administered to patients every 2 weeks at six dose levels: 0.01, 0.1, 0.3, 1.5, 3 and 10 mg/kg. Of the roughly 51 patients in dose escalation, about 20 had hepatocellular carcinoma, around 15 had melanoma, 9 had renal cell carcinoma and 9 had head and neck cancer. The dose-escalation cohort was around 83% male with a mean age of about 58 years, ranging from about 23 to 85. Prior anti-PD-1, anti-PD-L1 or anti-CTLA-4 therapy was permitted, and 30% to 50% of dose-escalation patients had received checkpoint inhibitors. Partial responses were achieved by three dose-escalation patients, of whom one had hepatocellular carcinoma and two had cutaneous melanoma. The purpose of peripheral TCRbeta sequencing was to test whether ivuxolimab changed TCR sequence diversity and led to clonal T-cell expansion. The monotherapy dose-escalation portion (N ≈ 55 patients) of the phase I ivuxolimab trial is reported in the paper. The research as a whole found: Antigen specificity was not determined for the clonally expanded peripheral T cells. Partial responders in the 0.1-3.0 mg/kg groups had among the lowest normalized peripheral clonal expansion, especially among CD8+ T cells. Low levels of normalized T-cell clonal expansion were also shown by some nonresponding patients. At doses of 0.1 to 3.0 mg/kg, clonal expansion of both CD4+ and CD8+ T cells in blood was seen between baseline and week 6. On average, CD8+ T cells showed more expanded clones than CD4+ T cells after ivuxolimab.

From a lookup of the germline V gene (reference sequence), CDR1 and CDR2 are SEHNR and FQNEAQ. The CDR3 contains 16 residues, cysteine and phenylalanine counted. Here the CDR3 DNA is all that survives: 48 bases in frame from base 1. V is clipped by 2 bases and J by 5 bases, and the sequence between their germline boundaries is 19 bases long. Patients with a history of autoimmune disease or receiving systemic immunosuppression were excluded from the trial. Peripheral blood for TCR sequencing was collected from all dose cohorts at baseline, on cycle 4 day 1, and on cycle 7 day 1. The samples were taken from a phase I, first-in-human, multicenter, open-label dose-escalation trial of ivuxolimab. Adults with locally advanced or metastatic melanoma, renal cell, hepatocellular, or head and neck squamous cell carcinoma were enrolled in the trial. Before TCR sequencing, CD4+ T cells and CD8+ T cells from peripheral blood were sorted into separate populations.

This specimen was CD4+ or CD8+ T cells sorted from blood, taken in a trial of the OX40 agonist ivuxolimab. Rearrangement joined TRBV7-9 to TRBJ2-7; the D gene is possibly TRBD1 or TRBD2, each agreeing over 5 bases. This clonotype was sampled from an adult with an advanced solid tumor such as melanoma, head and neck, liver or kidney cancer. For the CDR3, the sequence is CASSLYRQGPENEQYF. The DNA sequence reads TGTGCCAGCAGCTTATATCGGCAGGGACCAGAGAACGAGCAGTACTTC.